This T cell receptor (beta chain) was recorded in a study of T-cell reconstitution after alpha-beta-depleted transplantation in children. The table lists this clonotype with a few counts. Trimming stripped 1 base from V and 4 bases from J, with 22 bases between. CDR1 is MNHNS, CDR2 SASEGT, per germline. The CDR3 runs 18 residues. Unique molecular identifiers were used in preparing the TCRbeta library. Using its own MiXCR run on the PCR reads, TCRdb lists one record per CDR3 protein. The table records about 610,000 distinct CDR3 sequences, about 10% of them present only once. Sequencing was performed on PBMCs from the stem cell graft donor, taken from the stem cell graft. The clonotype originates from a human donor who donated a stem cell graft to a child with acute myeloid leukemia. This chain links TRBV6-1 with TRBJ2-5; either TRBD1 or TRBD2 may supply D (5 bases each). In nucleotides, the CDR3 is TGTGCCAGCAGTGAAGGGGGGTCTTTTCGGCTAGTTGGAGAGACCCAGTACTTC. Encoded protein: CASSEGGSFRLVGETQYF.